The text below deals with one T cell receptor (beta chain). The sample belongs to a study of technical replicates of blood from several donors. Germline CDR1 reads PRHDT; CDR2 reads FYEKMQ (reference sequence). The length of the CDR3 is 16 residues. The V and J ends lost 4 bases and 4 bases respectively, with 17 bases between them. Sequenced by immunoSEQ multiplex PCR; TCRdb stores in-frame clones only, minus some. The repertoire consists of 87,000 or so clones, with around 93% occurring once and the leading ten covering approximately 0.35%. The V call is TRBV13, the J call TRBJ2-1; TRBD2 is a possible D gene (6 bases). The TCR comes from a human donor in good health. Sequenced sample: T cells isolated from PBMCs. DNA for the CDR3: TGTGCCAGCAGCTCCGCTCGGAGGGCACTTTACAATGAGCAGTTCTTC. Amino acids: CASSSARRALYNEQFF.